This TCR beta chain is drawn from a study of blood T cell repertoires in COVID-19. Germline CDR1 KGHSH, CDR2 LQKENI. V was shortened by 2 bases and J by 3 bases, with 7 bases between the two germline ends. The CDR3 sequence is 13 residues long. In the original analysis: Reference gene primer amplification yielded estimated nucleated cell counts. Only in-frame clones appear in the TCRdb table, and some are missing; sequencing was by immunoSEQ multiplex PCR. From that table come the V and J calls and clone size; the DNA was used to work out D and trimming. The table includes 88,000 or so clones, 85% to 90% detected once.

The chain couples TRBV18 to TRBJ1-1; the D is unclear. This receptor was taken from a woman between 50 and 59 years old with acute COVID-19. The sample consisted of PBMCs or T cells enriched from blood (not recorded which). The CDR3 sequence is CASSPSGYTEAFF. For the CDR3, the DNA is TGTGCCAGCTCACCATCGGGTTACACTGAAGCTTTCTTT.